This entry features one T cell receptor beta chain sequence. Specified treatment: oral pan-JAK inhibitor, 5-10 mg twice daily. Sorting separated CD4+ and CD8+ T cells out of PBMCs. The data belong to a study of CD8+ T cells in alopecia areata. Background on the study: Each of the treated patients was given oral tofacitinib, 5 to 10 mg twice daily, for moderate-to-severe alopecia areata.

Germline V lookup: CDR1 GTSNPN, CDR2 SVGIG (reference sequence). CDR3 size: 12 residues. Trimming took 0 bases from V and 12 from J; bases not matched to a gene: 5. RNA was isolated and reverse transcribed to cDNA, the sequencing template. Sequenced by immunoSEQ multiplex PCR; TCRdb stores in-frame clones only, minus some. Of fewer than 150,000 clones listed, 56% were seen once; the top ten hold 3% to 3.5%. The genes are TRBV30 and TRBJ2-1; the match to TRBD2 covers 7 bases. The origin of this receptor is a human donor with alopecia areata. The sequences come from CD4+ T cells sorted from blood, collected at week 24, from a patient treated with tofacitinib. CDR3 residues: CAWSVSWGGQFF. CDR3 DNA sequence: TGTGCCTGGAGTGTATCGTGGGGGGGGCAGTTCTTC.